This entry lists 16 T cell receptor beta chains sequenced from one sample in a study of shared clonotypes between healthy human individuals. Data came from immunoSEQ multiplex PCR; TCRdb stores just in-frame clones and leaves some out. The sample holds around 99,000 clones; almost 70% are singletons and the top ten take approximately 46%. The sequenced sample was memory CD8+ T cells sorted from blood. Specified subset: CD45RO+ cells pooled with CCR7-negative TemRA cells. The receptors shown here come from a young man in good health.

Here the CDR3 reads CASSPQGADTQYF. The CDR3 DNA sequence: TGTGCCAGCAGCCCCCAAGGGGCCGATACGCAGTATTTT. The V gene is TRBV7-6, the J gene TRBJ2-3; a weak D match, TRBD1 (5 bases). Trimming left V 5 bases short and J 6 bases short, with 12 bases between. CDR3 length: 13 residues. Germline CDR1 and CDR2: SGHVS and FNYEAQ.

Notes on this clone: The sample has other DNA sequences that encode this CDR3 too. The chain has TRBV19 and TRBJ1-4; unclear D gene. V lost 2 bases to trimming and J lost 0 bases, with 4 bases between them. The CDR3 is made up of 14 amino acids. Germline V gene lookup returns CDR1 LNHDA and CDR2 SQIVND (reference sequence). Here the CDR3 DNA reads TGTGCCAGTAGTATAACCGCAACTAATGAAAAACTGTTTTTT. Translation gives CASSITATNEKLFF.

V gene TRBV28 combines with J gene TRBJ2-7; the D is unclear. The CDR3 runs 13 residues. CDR1 is MDHEN, CDR2 SYDVKM, per germline. Between the trimmed V and J ends, which lost 6 bases and 1 base, there was a span of 10 bases. The DNA for the CDR3 is TGTGCCAGCAGGCAGACTGCATCCTACGAGCAGTACTTC. Its protein product is CASRQTASYEQYF.

J is TRBJ1-1 and V is TRBV25-1; possible D gene TRBD1, 5 bases. In germline, CDR1 is MGHDK, CDR2 SYGVNS. This CDR3 spans 13 amino acids. Trimming cost V 8 bases and J 0 bases, with 10 bases left between them. This CDR3 reads CASFDSLNTEAFF. CDR3 in DNA: TGTGCCAGCTTTGACAGTTTGAACACTGAAGCTTTCTTT. The entire variable domain, with the rest obtained from reference TRBV25-1 and TRBJ1-1, is as follows: EADIYQTPRYLVIGTGKKITLECSQTMGHDKMYWYQQDPGMELHLIHYSYGVNSTEKGDLSSESTVSRIRTEHFPLTLESARPSHTSQYLCASFDSLNTEAFFGQGTRLTVV.

This sequence joins TRBV6-5 and TRBJ2-7; D possibly corresponds to TRBD1 (8 bases). Germline CDR1 MNHEY, CDR2 SVGAGI. This CDR3 has 14 residues. Trimming left V 5 bases short and J 4 bases short, with 15 bases between. This CDR3 is CASSDRGGRYEQYF. The CDR3 region has the DNA TGTGCCAGCAGTGACAGGGGAGGGAGGTACGAGCAGTACTTC.

This clone was seen more than once but under ten times. The chain is built from TRBV27 and TRBJ1-1; 8 bases align to TRBD1. CDR3 size: 12 residues. Losses at the gene ends were 11 bases for V and 0 bases for J; bases not matched to a gene: 2. Per the germline V gene, CDR1 is MNHEY and CDR2 is SMNVEV (reference sequence). CDR3: CAAQGVNTEAFF. The CDR3 DNA reads TGTGCCGCACAGGGGGTGAACACTGAAGCTTTCTTT.

DNA of the CDR3: TGCGCCAGCAGCTTGTTTCCAGGGGAGAACACTGAAGCTTTCTTT. Translation gives CASSLFPGENTEAFF. The chain joins TRBV5-1 to TRBJ1-1; a possible D gene is TRBD1 (6 bases). The CDR3 consists of 15 residues. Germline CDR1 SGHRS, CDR2 YFSETQ. V lost 1 base, J lost 1 base, and 11 bases lay in between.

The CDR3 DNA follows: TGTGCCAGCAGCCTAGCTAGCGGGAGTGGGTATGAGCAGTTCTTC. Residues: CASSLASGSGYEQFF. The rearrangement joins TRBV6-5 to TRBJ2-1; 10 bases line up with TRBD2. This CDR3 is built from 15 residues. Germline lookup yields CDR1 MNHEY and CDR2 SVGAGI. With V trimmed by 6 bases and J by 8 bases, 10 bases remained unmatched.

The chain is built from TRBV7-9 and TRBJ2-5; 9 nucleotides line up with TRBD2. CDR3 length equals 15 residues. The trim removed 0 bases at V and 1 base at J, leaving 0 bases unmatched. In germline, CDR1 is SEHNR, CDR2 FQNEAQ (reference sequence). CDR3 sequence (DNA): TGTGCCAGCAGCTTAGCGACTAGCGGCCAAGAGACCCAGTACTTC. Its protein is CASSLATSGQETQYF.

The V and J genes are TRBV11-2 and TRBJ2-7; 7 positions agree with TRBD1. Trimming removed 5 bases from V and 3 bases from J; junction bases left unmatched: 13. Germline CDR1 is SGHAT and CDR2 is FQNNGV. This CDR3 contains 16 residues. Written as DNA, the CDR3 is TGTGCCAGCAGCCGACAGCCGACAGGGAACAGCTACGAGCAGTACTTC. Protein product: CASSRQPTGNSYEQYF.

This chain links TRBV15 with TRBJ2-6, with 7 bases aligning to TRBD1. Germline V gene lookup returns CDR1 LNHNV and CDR2 YYDKDF (reference sequence). The trim removed 0 bases at V and 1 base at J, leaving 6 bases unmatched. The CDR3 spans 18 residues. The CDR3 sequence is CATSRDTGAASGANVLTF. In nucleotides, the CDR3 is TGTGCCACCAGCAGAGATACAGGGGCAGCGTCTGGGGCCAACGTCCTGACTTTC.

The V call is TRBV28, the J call TRBJ2-1; maybe TRBD1 (5 bases). Germline V gene sequence: CDR1 MDHEN, CDR2 SYDVKM. Trimming shortened V by 7 bases and J by 3 bases, and 19 bases separated the two germline ends. The CDR3 sequence is 16 residues long. The CDR3 loop reads CASTHLGQGLYNEQFF. The CDR3 bases are TGTGCCAGCACCCACTTGGGGCAGGGTCTCTACAATGAGCAGTTCTTC.

V is TRBV27 and J is TRBJ2-7; maybe TRBD2 (6 bases). CDR3 size: 19 residues. The V end lost 5 bases, the J end lost 0 bases, and 26 bases lay between the germline ends. Germline V gene lookup returns CDR1 MNHEY and CDR2 SMNVEV (reference sequence). DNA of the CDR3: TGTGCCAGCAGTCCCACCCCCCGGGAGTGGCGGCTGAGCTCCTACGAGCAGTACTTC. It translates to CASSPTPREWRLSSYEQYF.

The rearrangement links TRBV7-9 to TRBJ2-7; 7 bases are a match to TRBD2. V was clipped by 3 bases and J by 2 bases; unmatched bases: 4. The germline CDR1 and CDR2 sequences are SEHNR and FQNEAQ (reference sequence). The CDR3 sequence is 14 residues long. CDR3 amino acids: CASSLERGPYEQYF. CDR3 sequence (DNA): TGTGCCAGCAGCTTGGAGCGGGGACCCTACGAGCAGTACTTC.

This chain connects TRBV30 to TRBJ1-1; maybe TRBD1 (6 bases). CDR1 and CDR2 from the germline V gene are GTSNPN and SVGIG (reference sequence). The CDR3 runs to 13 residues. The ends were cut back, 0 bases at V and 5 bases at J, with 10 bases in the middle. DNA for the CDR3: TGTGCCTGGAGTGTAGAGGGGGAGACTGAAGCTTTCTTT. Its protein is CAWSVEGETEAFF. Supplemented by reference TRBV30 and TRBJ1-1, the full variable domain reads SQTIHQWPATLVQPVGSPLSLECTVEGTSNPNLYWYRQAAGRGLQLLFYSVGIGQISSEVPQNLSASRPQDRQFILSSKKLLLSDSGFYLCAWSVEGETEAFFGQGTRLTVV.

This clone was recorded at least ten times. At one end the junction does not follow the germline gene, possibly because of a read error. This chain connects TRBV20-1 to TRBJ1-2; no definite D call. Germline loops: CDR1 DFQATT, CDR2 SNEGSKA (reference sequence). CDR3 size: 10 residues. The CDR3 nucleotides read TGCAGTGCGAGAGAGAACGGCTACACCTTC. Translating it yields CSARENGYTF.